A single sample is the source of the 11 T cell receptor beta chains below, sequenced in a study of T-cell memory formation after mild COVID-19. Via MiXCR, TCRdb re-called the 5' RACE reads, giving one row per CDR3 protein. The table includes some 40,000 distinct CDR3 sequences, 7.3% detected once. The sample was PBMCs or a T cell subset sorted from them (not recorded which). Every receptor here comes from a man younger than 30 who had mild COVID-19 (a few samples of this study predate the infection). Cell type and time point are not known.

This clonotype has a count of ten or more. The chain couples TRBV5-6 to TRBJ2-5; 7 nucleotides agree with TRBD2. This CDR3 has 15 amino acids. From germline, CDR1 is SGHDT and CDR2 YYEEEE. The junction had 3 bases not matched to a gene; V was cut back by 0 bases and J by 1 base. CDR3 protein: CASSLAAGSQETQYF. CDR3 bases: TGTGCCAGCAGCTTGGCAGCGGGGAGCCAAGAGACCCAGTACTTC.

This clonotype was observed many times. This chain connects TRBV4-1 to TRBJ1-6; no clear D. The CDR3 runs 13 residues. Trimming took off 4 bases at V and 8 bases at J, with 9 bases between the two ends. The germline V gene has CDR1 MGHRA and CDR2 YSYEKL. CDR3 sequence: CASSRKWDSPLHF. The CDR3 region has the DNA TGCGCCAGCAGCCGCAAGTGGGATTCACCCCTCCACTTT.

The rearrangement links TRBV28 to TRBJ2-5; D gene unclear. The length of the CDR3 is 13 residues. The V end was cut by 6 bases, the J end by 2 bases, with 10 bases between. Looked up from germline, CDR1 is MDHEN and CDR2 is SYDVKM. As DNA, the CDR3 is TGTGCCAGCAGCCTATATCGACAAGAGACCCAGTACTTC. It translates to CASSLYRQETQYF.

This clonotype was detected a few times. The chain carries TRBV5-6 and TRBJ2-7; 7 bases line up with TRBD2. The length of the CDR3 is 15 residues. Germline CDR1 is SGHDT and CDR2 is YYEEEE. The J segment lost 7 bases and the V segment lost 2 bases, leaving 12 bases of the junction unmatched. The chain's CDR3 is CASSFSPGRVREQYF. For the CDR3, the DNA is TGTGCCAGCAGCTTCTCTCCTGGGAGGGTTCGGGAGCAGTACTTC.

This clonotype is medium-sized within its sample. The rearrangement uses TRBV4-1 and TRBJ1-1; TRBD1 is a possible D gene (5 bases). The V and J ends lost 1 base and 12 bases respectively, with 12 bases between them. CDR1 MGHRA and CDR2 YSYEKL come from the germline V gene. The CDR3 sequence is 12 residues long. DNA for the CDR3: TGCGCCAGCAGCCAAGGGGGGGTAAAGCCTTTCTTT. This gives the protein CASSQGGVKPFF.

This clonotype appeared many times. The rearrangement joins TRBV5-1 to TRBJ2-1; 8 nucleotides line up with TRBD1. The CDR3 runs to 15 residues. Germline V gene sequence: CDR1 SGHRS, CDR2 YFSETQ. J lost 2 bases, V lost 4 bases, and 5 bases had no gene match. The CDR3 DNA follows: TGCGCCAGCAGCCAAGGGACAGGCACCTACAATGAGCAGTTCTTC. This codes for CASSQGTGTYNEQFF.

The table lists this clonotype with a few counts. The V gene is TRBV6-6, the J gene TRBJ2-7; unclear D gene. Trimming removed 5 bases from V and 9 bases from J, with 17 bases in between. Germline-derived CDR1 and CDR2 are MNHNY and SVGAGI (reference sequence). This CDR3 is built from 13 residues. The CDR3 here is CASSTVLGFRQYF. The CDR3 DNA reads TGTGCCAGCAGTACCGTTTTAGGCTTCCGGCAGTACTTC.

This clonotype has just a few counts. The chain employs TRBV5-1 and TRBJ2-2; TRBD1 agrees at 7 bases. V lost 1 base to trimming and J lost 3 bases; unmatched junction nucleotides: 9. This CDR3 has 17 amino acids. CDR1 and CDR2 (germline): SGHRS, YFSETQ. In DNA, the CDR3 is TGCGCCAGCAGCTTGAGGGCGGTAGGGGGCGACACCGGGGAGCTGTTTTTT. Protein: CASSLRAVGGDTGELFF. The whole variable domain, filled in from reference TRBV5-1 and TRBJ2-2, reads KAGVTQTPRYLIKTRGQQVTLSCSPISGHRSVSWYQQTPGQGLQFLFEYFSETQRNKGNFPGRFSGRQFSNSRSEMNVSTLELGDSALYLCASSLRAVGGDTGELFFGEGSRLTVL.

The rearrangement links TRBV7-2 to TRBJ2-5; 9 bases are a match to TRBD1. V was clipped by 4 bases and J by 2 bases; unmatched bases: 8. This CDR3 has 16 residues. Germline V gene lookup returns CDR1 SGHTA and CDR2 FQGNSA. CDR3 amino acids: CASSYRTGTGQETQYF. In DNA, the CDR3 is TGTGCCAGCAGCTACCGAACCGGGACAGGGCAAGAGACCCAGTACTTC.

The J gene is TRBJ1-5, the V gene TRBV12-3 or TRBV12-4, with TRBD1 as a possible D gene (5 bases). V shed 5 bases and J shed 4 bases, with 21 bases lying between them. The CDR3 runs 17 residues. The CDR3 loop is CASSQAGTPRANQPQHF. The CDR3 DNA sequence: TGTGCCAGCAGTCAAGCCGGGACCCCCAGGGCAAATCAGCCCCAGCATTTT.

The genes are TRBV5-1 and TRBJ1-1; D is perhaps TRBD1 (5 bases). CDR1 and CDR2 from the germline V gene are SGHRS and YFSETQ. The CDR3 covers 14 residues. V lost 2 bases to trimming and J lost 4 bases, with 12 bases between them. DNA for the CDR3: TGCGCCAGCAGCTTCACCCAGGGAACCACTGAAGCTTTCTTT. Protein: CASSFTQGTTEAFF.